This TCR beta chain was sequenced in a study of T cells expressing NK-cell markers. Following a re-call of the 5' RACE reads, TCRdb has one entry per CDR3 protein and lacks DNA. The ten top clones account for under 20%, within a sample of 150,000 to 200,000 distinct CDR3 sequences. This TCR was recovered from a woman aged 18 to 75 in good health. Material for sequencing was blood T cells: a sorted CD56 or NKG2C T cell subset, CD4+ or CD8+ T cells, or bulk PBMC T cells (not recorded which).

CDR3 loop: CASSPNGQKGETQYF. The rearrangement links TRBV7-3 to TRBJ2-5. The V gene's germline CDR1 is SGHTA and CDR2 FQGTGA. This CDR3 is built from 15 residues. The full variable domain, in which reference TRBV7-3 and TRBJ2-5 provide the parts outside the CDR3, is GAGVSQTPSNKVTEKGKYVELRCDPISGHTALYWYRQSLGQGPEFLIYFQGTGAADDSGLPNDRFFAVRPEGSVSTLKIQRTERGDSAVYLCASSPNGQKGETQYFGPGTRLLVL.